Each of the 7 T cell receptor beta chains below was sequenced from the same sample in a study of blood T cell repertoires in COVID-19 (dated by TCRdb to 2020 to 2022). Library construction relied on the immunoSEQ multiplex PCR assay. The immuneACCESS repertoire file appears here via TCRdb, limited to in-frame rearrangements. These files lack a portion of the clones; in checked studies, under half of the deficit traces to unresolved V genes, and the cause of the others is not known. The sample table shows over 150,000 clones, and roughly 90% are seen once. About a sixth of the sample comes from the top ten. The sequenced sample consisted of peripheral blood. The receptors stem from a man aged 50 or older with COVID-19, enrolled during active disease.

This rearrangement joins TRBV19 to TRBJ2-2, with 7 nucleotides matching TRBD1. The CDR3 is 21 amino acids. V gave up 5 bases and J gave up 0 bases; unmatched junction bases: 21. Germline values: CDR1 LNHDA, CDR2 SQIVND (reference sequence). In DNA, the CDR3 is TGTGCCAGTAGTTCCAGGTACAGGGGTCTGGGTTCTGCATCGAACACCGGGGAGCTGTTTTTT. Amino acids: CASSSRYRGLGSASNTGELFF. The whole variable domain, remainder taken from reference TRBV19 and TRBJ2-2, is DGGITQSPKYLFRKEGQNVTLSCEQNLNHDAMYWYRQDPGQGLRLIYYSQIVNDFQKGDIAEGYSVSREKKESFPLTVTSAQKNPTAFYLCASSSRYRGLGSASNTGELFFGEGSRLTVL.

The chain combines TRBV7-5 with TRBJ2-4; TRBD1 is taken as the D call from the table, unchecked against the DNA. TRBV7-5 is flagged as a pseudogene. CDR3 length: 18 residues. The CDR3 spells CARSLEYQGDGAKNIQYF. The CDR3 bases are TGTGCCAGAAGCTTAGAGTATCAGGGTGATGGGGCCAAAAACATTCAGTACTTC.

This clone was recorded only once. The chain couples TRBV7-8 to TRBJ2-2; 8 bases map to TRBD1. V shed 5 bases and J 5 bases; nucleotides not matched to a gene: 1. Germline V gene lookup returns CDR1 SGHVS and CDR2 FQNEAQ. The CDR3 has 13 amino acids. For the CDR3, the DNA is TGTGCCAGCAGCCGACAGGGGACCGGGGAGCTGTTTTTT. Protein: CASSRQGTGELFF.

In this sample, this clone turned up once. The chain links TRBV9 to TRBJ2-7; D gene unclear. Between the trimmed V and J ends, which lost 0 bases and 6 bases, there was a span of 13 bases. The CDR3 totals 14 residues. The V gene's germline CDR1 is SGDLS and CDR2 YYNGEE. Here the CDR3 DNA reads TGTGCCAGCAGCGTAGGGTGGGCAGCACCCGAGCAGTACTTC. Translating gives CASSVGWAAPEQYF.

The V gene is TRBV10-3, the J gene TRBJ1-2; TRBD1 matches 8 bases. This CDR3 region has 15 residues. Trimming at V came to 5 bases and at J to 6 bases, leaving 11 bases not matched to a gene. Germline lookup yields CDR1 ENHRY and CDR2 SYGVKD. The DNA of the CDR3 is TGTGCCATCAGTAAATCGACAGGGGCGCTAGATGGCTACACCTTC. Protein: CAISKSTGALDGYTF.

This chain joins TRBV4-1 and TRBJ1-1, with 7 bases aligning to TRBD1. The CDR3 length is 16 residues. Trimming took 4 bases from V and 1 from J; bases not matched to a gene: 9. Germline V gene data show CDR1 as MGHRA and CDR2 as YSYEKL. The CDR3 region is CASSRLTGFANTEAFF. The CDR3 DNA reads TGCGCCAGCAGCCGTTTGACAGGGTTTGCGAACACTGAAGCTTTCTTT.

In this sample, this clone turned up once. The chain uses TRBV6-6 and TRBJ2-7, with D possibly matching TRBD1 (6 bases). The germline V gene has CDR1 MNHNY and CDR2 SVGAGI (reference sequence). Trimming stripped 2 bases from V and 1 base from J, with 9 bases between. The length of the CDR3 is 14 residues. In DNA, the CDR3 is TGTGCCAGCAGTTACGGTGGGACATCCTACGAGCAGTACTTC. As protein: CASSYGGTSYEQYF.